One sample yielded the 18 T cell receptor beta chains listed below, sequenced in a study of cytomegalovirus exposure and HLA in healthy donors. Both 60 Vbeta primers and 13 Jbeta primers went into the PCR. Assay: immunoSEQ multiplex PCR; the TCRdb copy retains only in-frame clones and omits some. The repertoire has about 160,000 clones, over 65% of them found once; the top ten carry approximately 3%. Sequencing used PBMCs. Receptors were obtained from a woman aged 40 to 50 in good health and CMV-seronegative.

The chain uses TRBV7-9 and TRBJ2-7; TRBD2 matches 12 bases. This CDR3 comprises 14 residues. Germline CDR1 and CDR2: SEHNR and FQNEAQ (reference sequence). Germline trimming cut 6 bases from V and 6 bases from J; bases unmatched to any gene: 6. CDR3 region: CASRSSGGAAEQYF. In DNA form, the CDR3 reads TGTGCCAGCAGATCTAGCGGGGGGGCCGCCGAGCAGTACTTC.

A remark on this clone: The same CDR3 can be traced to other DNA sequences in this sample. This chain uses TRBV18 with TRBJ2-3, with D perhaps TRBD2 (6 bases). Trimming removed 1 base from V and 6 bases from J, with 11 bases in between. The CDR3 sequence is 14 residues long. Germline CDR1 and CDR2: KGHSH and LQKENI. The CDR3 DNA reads TGTGCCAGCTCACCACAAGGGGAGGAGGATACGCAGTATTTT. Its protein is CASSPQGEEDTQYF.

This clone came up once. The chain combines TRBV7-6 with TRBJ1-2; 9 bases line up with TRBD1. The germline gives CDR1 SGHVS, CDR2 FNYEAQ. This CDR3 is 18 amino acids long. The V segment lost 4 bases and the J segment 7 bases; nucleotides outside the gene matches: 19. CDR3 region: CASSYDYPGQGISGGYTF. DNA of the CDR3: TGTGCCAGCAGCTACGATTATCCGGGACAGGGTATTTCGGGTGGCTACACCTTC.

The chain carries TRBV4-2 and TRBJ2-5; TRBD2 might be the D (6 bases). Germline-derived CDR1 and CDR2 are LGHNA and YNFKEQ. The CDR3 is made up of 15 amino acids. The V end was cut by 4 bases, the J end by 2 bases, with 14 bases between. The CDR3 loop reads CASSRGGLAQETQYF. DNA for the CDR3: TGTGCCAGCAGCCGAGGAGGGCTAGCACAAGAGACCCAGTACTTC.

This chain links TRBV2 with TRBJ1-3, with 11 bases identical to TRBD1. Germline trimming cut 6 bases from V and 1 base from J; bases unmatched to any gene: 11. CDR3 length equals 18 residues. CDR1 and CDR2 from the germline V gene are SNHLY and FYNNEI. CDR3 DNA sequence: TGTGCCAGCAGCCGAAGGACAGGGGGCATCTTGTCTGGAAACACCATATATTTT. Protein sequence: CASSRRTGGILSGNTIYF.

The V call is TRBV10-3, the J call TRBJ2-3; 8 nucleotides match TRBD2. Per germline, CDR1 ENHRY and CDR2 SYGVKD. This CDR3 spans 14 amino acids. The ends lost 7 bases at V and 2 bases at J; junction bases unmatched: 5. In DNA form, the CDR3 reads TGTGCCATCAAATCGGGGGGGGCCACAGATACGCAGTATTTT. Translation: CAIKSGGATDTQYF.

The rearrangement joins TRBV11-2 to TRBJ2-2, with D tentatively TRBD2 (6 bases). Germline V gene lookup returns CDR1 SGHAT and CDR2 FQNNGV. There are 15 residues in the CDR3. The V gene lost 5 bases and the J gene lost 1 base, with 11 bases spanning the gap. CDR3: CASSALRGNTGELFF. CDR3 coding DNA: TGTGCCAGCAGCGCCCTGCGGGGGAACACCGGGGAGCTGTTTTTT.

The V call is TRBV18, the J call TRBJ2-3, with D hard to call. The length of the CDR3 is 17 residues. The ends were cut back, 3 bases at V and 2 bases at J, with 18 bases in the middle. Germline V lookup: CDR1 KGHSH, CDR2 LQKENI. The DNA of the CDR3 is TGTGCCAGCTCACCTTCCTCCGCACAGAGTTTCACAGATACGCAGTATTTT. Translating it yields CASSPSSAQSFTDTQYF. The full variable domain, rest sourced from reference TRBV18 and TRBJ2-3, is NAGVMQNPRHLVRRRGQEARLRCSPMKGHSHVYWYRQLPEEGLKFMVYLQKENIIDESGMPKERFSAEFPKEGPSILRIQQVVRGDSAAYFCASSPSSAQSFTDTQYFGPGTRLTVL.

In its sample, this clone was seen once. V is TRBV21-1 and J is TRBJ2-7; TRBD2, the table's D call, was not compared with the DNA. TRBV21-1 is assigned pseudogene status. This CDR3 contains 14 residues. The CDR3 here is CASSSKRSTYEQYF. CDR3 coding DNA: TGTGCCAGCAGCTCTAAGCGCAGCACCTACGAGCAGTACTTC.

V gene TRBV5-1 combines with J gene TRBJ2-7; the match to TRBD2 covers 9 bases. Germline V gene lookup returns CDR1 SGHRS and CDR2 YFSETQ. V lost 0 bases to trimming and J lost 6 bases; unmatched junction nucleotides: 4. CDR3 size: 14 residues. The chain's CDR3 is CASSLVAGGLEQYF. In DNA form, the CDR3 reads TGCGCCAGCAGCTTGGTGGCGGGGGGGCTCGAGCAGTACTTC.

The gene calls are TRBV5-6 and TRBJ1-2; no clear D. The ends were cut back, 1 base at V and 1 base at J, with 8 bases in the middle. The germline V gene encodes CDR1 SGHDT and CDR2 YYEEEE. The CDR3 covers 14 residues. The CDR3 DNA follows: TGTGCCAGCAGCTTGTTGGGCCTTAACTATGGCTACACCTTC. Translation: CASSLLGLNYGYTF.

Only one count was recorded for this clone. The CDR3 nucleotides are TGTGCCAGCAGCTCCCCTCGGGATTCCTACGAGCAGTACTTC. It specifies CASSSPRDSYEQYF. The chain has TRBV5-4 and TRBJ2-7, with a tentative D call TRBD2 (5 bases). The CDR3 is made up of 14 amino acids. The V gene lost 3 bases and the J gene lost 1 base, with 11 bases spanning the gap. Germline V CDR1 and CDR2: SGHNT, YYREEE (reference sequence).

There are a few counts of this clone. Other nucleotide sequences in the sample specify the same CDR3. CDR3 bases: TGTGCCAGCAGCTCAGCGACAGGGGAGGCCGCCTACGAGCAGTACTTC. Its protein is CASSSATGEAAYEQYF. V is TRBV4-2 and J is TRBJ2-7; the match to TRBD1 covers 8 bases. The germline gives CDR1 LGHNA, CDR2 YNFKEQ. The CDR3 length is 16 residues. V shed 5 bases, J shed 2 bases, and the junction held 11 bases outside the gene matches.

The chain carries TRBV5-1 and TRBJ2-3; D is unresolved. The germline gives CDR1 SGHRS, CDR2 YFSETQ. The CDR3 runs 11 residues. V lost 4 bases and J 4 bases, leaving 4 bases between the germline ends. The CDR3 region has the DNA TGCGCCAGCAGCCAGGCAGATACGCAGTATTTT. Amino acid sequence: CASSQADTQYF.

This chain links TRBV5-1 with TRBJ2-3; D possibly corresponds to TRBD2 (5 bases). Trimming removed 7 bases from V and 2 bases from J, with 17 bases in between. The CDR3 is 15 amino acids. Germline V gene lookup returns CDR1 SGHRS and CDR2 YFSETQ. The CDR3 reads CASGVSYRDTDTQYF. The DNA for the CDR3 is TGCGCCAGCGGAGTCTCATATCGGGACACAGATACGCAGTATTTT. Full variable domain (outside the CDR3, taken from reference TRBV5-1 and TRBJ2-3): KAGVTQTPRYLIKTRGQQVTLSCSPISGHRSVSWYQQTPGQGLQFLFEYFSETQRNKGNFPGRFSGRQFSNSRSEMNVSTLELGDSALYLCASGVSYRDTDTQYFGPGTRLTVL.

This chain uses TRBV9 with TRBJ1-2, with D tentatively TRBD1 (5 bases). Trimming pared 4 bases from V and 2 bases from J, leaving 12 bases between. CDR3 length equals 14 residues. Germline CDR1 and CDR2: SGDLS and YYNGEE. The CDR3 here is CASSPGSGNYGYTF. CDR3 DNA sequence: TGTGCCAGCAGCCCAGGGTCAGGGAACTATGGCTACACCTTC.

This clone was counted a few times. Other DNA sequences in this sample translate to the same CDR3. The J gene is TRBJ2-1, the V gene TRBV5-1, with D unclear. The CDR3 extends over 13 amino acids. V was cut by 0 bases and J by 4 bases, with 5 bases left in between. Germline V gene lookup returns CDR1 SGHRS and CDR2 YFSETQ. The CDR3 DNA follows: TGCGCCAGCAGCTTGGATTCATACAATGAGCAGTTCTTC. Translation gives CASSLDSYNEQFF.

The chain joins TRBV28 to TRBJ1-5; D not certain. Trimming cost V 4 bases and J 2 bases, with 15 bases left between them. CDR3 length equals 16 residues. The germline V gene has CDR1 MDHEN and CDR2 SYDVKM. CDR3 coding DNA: TGTGCCAGCAGTTCCCCGGCGAGGATTGGCAATCAGCCCCAGCATTTT. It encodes CASSSPARIGNQPQHF.